Reported below is one T cell receptor (beta chain). This sample was taken from a study of T cell changes during pregnancy in multiple sclerosis. Clones were read by immunoSEQ multiplex PCR, and TCRdb kept only the in-frame ones, dropping some. The sample shows 75,000 to 90,000 clones, about 90% of them seen only once. With 4 bases clipped from V and 7 bases from J, the junction kept 5 bases outside the gene matches. The germline CDR1 and CDR2 sequences are SGHNT and YYREEE (reference sequence). The CDR3 runs to 13 residues. Sequenced here: PBMCs, sampled in the first trimester of pregnancy. The sequence derives from a female donor in good health, serving as a control in a pregnancy study. Some clones in this sample may be carry-over from other donors' samples. J is TRBJ2-3 and V is TRBV5-4; 8 bases fit TRBD1. The CDR3 is CASSLDRENTQYF. The CDR3 nucleotides read TGTGCCAGCAGCCTGGACAGGGAAAATACGCAGTATTTT. The entire variable domain, with the rest obtained from reference TRBV5-4 and TRBJ2-3, is as follows: ETGVTQSPTHLIKTRGQQVTLRCSSQSGHNTVSWYQQALGQGPQFIFQYYREEENGRGNFPPRFSGLQFPNYSSELNVNALELDDSALYLCASSLDRENTQYFGPGTRLTVL.